Listed below are T cell receptor beta chains from one sample, sequenced in a study of T cell repertoires in cytomegalovirus infection. A single record per CDR3 protein comes from TCRdb applying MiXCR to the reads. The sample includes roughly 990,000 distinct CDR3 sequences, roughly 30% of them seen just once. The antigens for these receptors are not known. The source was cultured CD8+ T cells from PBMCs, collected from culture after CMV antigen stimulation. These receptors all stem from a human donor in good health (CMV status not recorded). Some clones in this sample may be carry-over from other donors' samples. Each CDR3 is given with its conserved first and last residue. The D gene is left open where the match is weak. Some rows mark clone size as missing; the rest say once, few, many or name a class of expanded clone.

D gene: -
J gene: TRBJ1-2
clone size: -
V gene: TRBV12-3/TRBV12-4
CDR3 protein: CASSFGFNYGYTF
CDR3 DNA: TGTGCCAGCAGTTTCGGGTTCAACTATGGCTACACCTTC

D gene: -
J gene: TRBJ1-6
clone size: once
V gene: TRBV20-1
CDR3 protein: CSARRHNSPLHF
CDR3 DNA: TGCAGTGCTAGGCGGCATAATTCACCCCTCCACTTT

D gene: TRBD2
J gene: TRBJ2-3
clone size: few
V gene: TRBV4-1
CDR3 protein: CASSQGLAGADDTQYF
CDR3 DNA: TGCGCCAGCAGCCAAGGTCTAGCGGGAGCGGATGATACGCAGTATTTT

D gene: -
J gene: TRBJ1-2
clone size: few
V gene: TRBV6-2/TRBV6-3
CDR3 protein: CASSLSWAGPDGYTF
CDR3 DNA: TGTGCCAGCAGTTTAAGCTGGGCGGGGCCGGATGGCTACACCTTC

D gene: -
J gene: TRBJ1-1
clone size: -
V gene: TRBV3-1
CDR3 protein: CASSQPSKGRVAEAFF
CDR3 DNA: TGTGCCAGCAGCCAACCTTCGAAGGGGAGGGTGGCTGAAGCTTTCTTT

D gene: -
J gene: TRBJ1-2
clone size: -
V gene: TRBV6-1
CDR3 protein: CASISGYGYTF
CDR3 DNA: TGTGCCAGCATCTCGGGATATGGCTACACCTTC

D gene: -
J gene: TRBJ2-1
clone size: -
V gene: TRBV15
CDR3 protein: CATAKVGDPAPYNEQFF
CDR3 DNA: TGTGCCACAGCCAAGGTAGGGGACCCAGCTCCCTACAATGAGCAGTTCTTC

D gene: -
J gene: TRBJ2-4
clone size: -
V gene: TRBV6-2/TRBV6-3
CDR3 protein: CASSHGGNLAKNIQYF
CDR3 DNA: TGTGCCAGCAGTCACGGGGGAAATCTAGCCAAAAACATTCAGTACTTC

D gene: -
J gene: TRBJ1-1
clone size: few
V gene: TRBV28
CDR3 protein: CASSLSQGFVSTEAFF
CDR3 DNA: TGTGCCAGCAGTTTATCCCAGGGTTTTGTTTCCACTGAAGCTTTCTTT

D gene: -
J gene: TRBJ1-4
clone size: -
V gene: TRBV2
CDR3 protein: CASSESETGQDEKLFF
CDR3 DNA: TGTGCCAGCAGCGAAAGTGAGACAGGTCAAGATGAAAAACTGTTTTTT

D gene: TRBD1
J gene: TRBJ2-1
clone size: -
V gene: TRBV28
CDR3 protein: CASSTRTGRDEQFF
CDR3 DNA: TGTGCCAGCAGTACTCGGACAGGGCGCGATGAGCAGTTCTTC

D gene: TRBD2
J gene: TRBJ2-3
clone size: -
V gene: TRBV28
CDR3 protein: CASSLYAGGTDTQYF
CDR3 DNA: TGTGCCAGCAGTTTATACGCGGGGGGCACAGATACGCAGTATTTT

D gene: TRBD2
J gene: TRBJ2-1
clone size: -
V gene: TRBV25-1
CDR3 protein: CASSRRGAGNEQFF
CDR3 DNA: TGTGCCAGCAGCAGGCGGGGGGCGGGAAATGAGCAGTTCTTC

D gene: TRBD2
J gene: TRBJ2-3
clone size: -
V gene: TRBV6-1
CDR3 protein: CASSGAGGSTDTQYF
CDR3 DNA: TGTGCCAGCTCGGGGGCGGGGGGCAGCACAGATACGCAGTATTTT

D gene: -
J gene: TRBJ1-1
clone size: few
V gene: TRBV6-2/TRBV6-3
CDR3 protein: CASSYSHGLNTEAFF
CDR3 DNA: TGTGCCAGCAGTTACTCGCACGGATTGAACACTGAAGCTTTCTTT

D gene: TRBD1
J gene: TRBJ1-4
clone size: -
V gene: TRBV7-6
CDR3 protein: CASSSITGALNEKLFF
CDR3 DNA: TGTGCCAGCAGCTCCATAACAGGGGCGCTTAATGAAAAACTGTTTTTT

D gene: -
J gene: TRBJ2-5
clone size: -
V gene: TRBV20-1
CDR3 protein: CSARTPGSTGETQYF
CDR3 DNA: TGCAGTGCTAGAACCCCGGGCTCAACCGGGGAGACCCAGTACTTC

D gene: -
J gene: TRBJ1-1
clone size: -
V gene: TRBV29-1
CDR3 protein: CSVDPQENTEAFF
CDR3 DNA: TGCAGCGTTGACCCACAGGAGAACACTGAAGCTTTCTTT

D gene: TRBD1
J gene: TRBJ2-7
clone size: many
V gene: TRBV7-2
CDR3 protein: CASSPTPGQGSIEQYF
CDR3 DNA: TGTGCCAGCAGCCCGACCCCGGGACAGGGGTCTATCGAGCAGTACTTC

D gene: -
J gene: TRBJ1-1
clone size: -
V gene: TRBV6-6
CDR3 protein: CASSFLRGGNTEAFF
CDR3 DNA: TGTGCCAGCAGTTTTTTACGGGGAGGGAACACTGAAGCTTTCTTT

D gene: TRBD1
J gene: TRBJ2-1
clone size: many
V gene: TRBV7-2
CDR3 protein: CASSFPGQGFDEQFF
CDR3 DNA: TGTGCCAGCAGCTTCCCCGGACAGGGATTCGATGAGCAGTTCTTC

D gene: -
J gene: TRBJ1-6
clone size: few
V gene: TRBV6-5
CDR3 protein: CASSYGLQGNSPLHF
CDR3 DNA: TGTGCCAGCAGTTACGGCCTACAGGGAAATTCACCCCTCCACTTT

D gene: -
J gene: TRBJ1-5
clone size: few
V gene: TRBV7-8
CDR3 protein: CASSLMGTLQPQHF
CDR3 DNA: TGTGCCAGCAGCTTAATGGGGACCTTACAGCCCCAGCATTTT